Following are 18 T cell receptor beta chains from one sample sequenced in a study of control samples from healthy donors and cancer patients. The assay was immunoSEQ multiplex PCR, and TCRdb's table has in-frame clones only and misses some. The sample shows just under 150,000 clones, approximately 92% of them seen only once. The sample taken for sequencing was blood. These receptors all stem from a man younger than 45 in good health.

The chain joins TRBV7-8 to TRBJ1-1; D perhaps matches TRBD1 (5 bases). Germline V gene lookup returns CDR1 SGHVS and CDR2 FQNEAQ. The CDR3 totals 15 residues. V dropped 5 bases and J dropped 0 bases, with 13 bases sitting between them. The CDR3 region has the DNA TGTGCCAGCAGCCAAGCAGGGTATATGAACACTGAAGCTTTCTTT. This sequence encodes CASSQAGYMNTEAFF.

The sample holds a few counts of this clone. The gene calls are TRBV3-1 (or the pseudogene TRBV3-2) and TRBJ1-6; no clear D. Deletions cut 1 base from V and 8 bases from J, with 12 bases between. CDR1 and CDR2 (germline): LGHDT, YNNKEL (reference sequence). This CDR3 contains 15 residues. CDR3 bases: TGTGCCAGCAGCCAAGTAGTCAGCAATCATTCACCCCTCCACTTT. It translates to CASSQVVSNHSPLHF.

The CDR3 coding sequence is TGTGCCAGCACCAGAAGGGGGGCGGCTAATGAAAAACTGTTTTTT. It encodes CASTRRGAANEKLFF. The J gene is TRBJ1-4, the V gene TRBV6-6; perhaps TRBD1 as D (6 bases). Germline assignment: CDR1 MNHNY and CDR2 SVGAGI (reference sequence). The CDR3 has 15 residues. Trimming pared 7 bases from V and 3 bases from J, leaving 15 bases between.

The CDR3 DNA is TGTGCCAGCAGTGCGGGGTACGAGCAGTACTTC. Protein sequence: CASSAGYEQYF. The chain uses TRBV28 and TRBJ2-7; D is perhaps TRBD2 (6 bases). The CDR3 covers 11 residues. Trimming removed 5 bases from V and 4 bases from J, with 6 bases in between. The V gene's germline CDR1 is MDHEN and CDR2 SYDVKM.

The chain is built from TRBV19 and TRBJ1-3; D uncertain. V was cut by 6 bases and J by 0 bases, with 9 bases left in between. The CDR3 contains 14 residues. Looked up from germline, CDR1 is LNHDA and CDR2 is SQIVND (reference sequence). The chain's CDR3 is CASSTMNSGNTIYF. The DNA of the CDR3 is TGTGCCAGTAGCACCATGAACTCTGGAAACACCATATATTTT.

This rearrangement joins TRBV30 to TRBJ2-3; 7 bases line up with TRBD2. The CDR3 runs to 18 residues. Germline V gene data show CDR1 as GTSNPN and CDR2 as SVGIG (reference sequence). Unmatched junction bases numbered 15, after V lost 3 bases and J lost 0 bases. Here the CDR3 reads CAWSGPSRDYFSTDTQYF. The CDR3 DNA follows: TGTGCCTGGAGCGGACCGAGCCGGGACTACTTTAGCACAGATACGCAGTATTTT. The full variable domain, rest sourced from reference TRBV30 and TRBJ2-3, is SQTIHQWPATLVQPVGSPLSLECTVEGTSNPNLYWYRQAAGRGLQLLFYSVGIGQISSEVPQNLSASRPQDRQFILSSKKLLLSDSGFYLCAWSGPSRDYFSTDTQYFGPGTRLTVL.

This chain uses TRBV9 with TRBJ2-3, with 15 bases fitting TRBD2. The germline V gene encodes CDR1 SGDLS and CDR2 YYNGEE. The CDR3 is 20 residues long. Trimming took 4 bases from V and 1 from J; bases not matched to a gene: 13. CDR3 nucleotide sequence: TGTGCCAGCAGCCCAAGCGGAGGACTAGCGGGGGGGCCGGGCACAGATACGCAGTATTTT. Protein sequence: CASSPSGGLAGGPGTDTQYF. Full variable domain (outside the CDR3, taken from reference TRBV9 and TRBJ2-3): DSGVTQTPKHLITATGQRVTLRCSPRSGDLSVYWYQQSLDQGLQFLIQYYNGEERAKGNILERFSAQQFPDLHSELNLSSLELGDSALYFCASSPSGGLAGGPGTDTQYFGPGTRLTVL.

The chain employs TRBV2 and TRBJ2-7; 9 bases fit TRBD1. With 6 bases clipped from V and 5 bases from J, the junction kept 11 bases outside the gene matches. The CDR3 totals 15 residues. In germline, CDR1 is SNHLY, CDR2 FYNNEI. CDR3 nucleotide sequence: TGTGCCAGCAGATATTACAGGGGGCCTAGAAACGAGCAGTACTTC. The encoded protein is CASRYYRGPRNEQYF.

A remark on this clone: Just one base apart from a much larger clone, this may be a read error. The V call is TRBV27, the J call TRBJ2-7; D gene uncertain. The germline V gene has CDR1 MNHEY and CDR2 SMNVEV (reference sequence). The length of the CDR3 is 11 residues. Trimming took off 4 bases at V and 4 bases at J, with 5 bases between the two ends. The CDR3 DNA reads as TGTGCCAGCAGTTCCAAGTACGAGCAGTACTTC. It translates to CASSSKYEQYF.

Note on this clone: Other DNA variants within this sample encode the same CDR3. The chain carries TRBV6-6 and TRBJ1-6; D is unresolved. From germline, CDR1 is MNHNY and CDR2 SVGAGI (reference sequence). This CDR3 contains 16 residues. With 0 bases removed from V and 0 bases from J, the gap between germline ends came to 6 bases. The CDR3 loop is CASSYSGSSYNSPLHF. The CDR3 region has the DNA TGTGCCAGCAGTTACTCGGGAAGCTCCTATAATTCACCCCTCCACTTT.

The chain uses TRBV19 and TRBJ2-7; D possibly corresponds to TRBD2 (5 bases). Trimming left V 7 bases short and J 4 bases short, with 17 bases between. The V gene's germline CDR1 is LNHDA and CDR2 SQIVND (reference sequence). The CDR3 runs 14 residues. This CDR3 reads CASMAGGSSYEQYF. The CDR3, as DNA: TGTGCCAGTATGGCAGGAGGTTCGTCTTACGAGCAGTACTTC.

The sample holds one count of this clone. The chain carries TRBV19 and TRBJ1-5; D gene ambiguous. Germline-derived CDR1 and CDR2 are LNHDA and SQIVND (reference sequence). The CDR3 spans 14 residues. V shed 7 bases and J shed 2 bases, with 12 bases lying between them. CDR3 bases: TGTGCCAGTACCCATAGGGTAGGCAATCAGCCCCAGCATTTT. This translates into CASTHRVGNQPQHF.

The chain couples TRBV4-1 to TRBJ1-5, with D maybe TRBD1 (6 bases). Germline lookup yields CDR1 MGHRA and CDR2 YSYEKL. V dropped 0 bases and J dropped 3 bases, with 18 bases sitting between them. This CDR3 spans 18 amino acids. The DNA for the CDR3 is TGCGCCAGCAGCCAAGATAATTCAGCGGACAGCCTCAATCAGCCCCAGCATTTT. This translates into CASSQDNSADSLNQPQHF.

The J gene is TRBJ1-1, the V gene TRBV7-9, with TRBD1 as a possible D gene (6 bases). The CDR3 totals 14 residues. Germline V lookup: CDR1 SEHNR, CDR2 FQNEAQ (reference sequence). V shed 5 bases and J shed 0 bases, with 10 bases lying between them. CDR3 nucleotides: TGTGCCAGCAGCCGACAGGAGATGAACACTGAAGCTTTCTTT. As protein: CASSRQEMNTEAFF.

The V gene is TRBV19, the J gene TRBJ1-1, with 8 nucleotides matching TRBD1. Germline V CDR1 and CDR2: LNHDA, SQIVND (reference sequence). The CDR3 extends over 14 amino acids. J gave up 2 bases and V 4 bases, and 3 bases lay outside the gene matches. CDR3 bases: TGTGCCAGTAGTACAGACAGGGGAAACACTGAAGCTTTCTTT. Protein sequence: CASSTDRGNTEAFF.

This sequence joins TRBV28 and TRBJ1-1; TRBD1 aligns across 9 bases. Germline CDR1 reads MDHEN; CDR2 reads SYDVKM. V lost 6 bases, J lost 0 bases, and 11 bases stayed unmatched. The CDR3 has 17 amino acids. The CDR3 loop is CASRGGTGTKMNTEAFF. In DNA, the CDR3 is TGTGCCAGCAGAGGAGGGACAGGGACCAAAATGAACACTGAAGCTTTCTTT. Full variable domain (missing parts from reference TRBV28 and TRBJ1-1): DVKVTQSSRYLVKRTGEKVFLECVQDMDHENMFWYRQDPGLGLRLIYFSYDVKMKEKGDIPEGYSVSREKKERFSLILESASTNQTSMYLCASRGGTGTKMNTEAFFGQGTRLTVV.

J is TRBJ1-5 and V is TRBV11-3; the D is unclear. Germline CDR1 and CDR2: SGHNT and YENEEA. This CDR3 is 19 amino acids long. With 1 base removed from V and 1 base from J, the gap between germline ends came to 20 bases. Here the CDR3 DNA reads TGTGCCAGCAGCTTAGGGCCAAGGTATGAGACGGAGAGCAATCAGCCCCAGCATTTT. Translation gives CASSLGPRYETESNQPQHF.

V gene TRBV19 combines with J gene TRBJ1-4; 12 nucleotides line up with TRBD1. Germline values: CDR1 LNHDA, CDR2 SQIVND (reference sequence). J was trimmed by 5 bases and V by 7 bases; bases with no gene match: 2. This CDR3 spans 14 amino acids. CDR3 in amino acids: CASKGTGGNEKLFF. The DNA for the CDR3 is TGTGCCAGTAAGGGGACAGGGGGCAATGAAAAACTGTTTTTT.